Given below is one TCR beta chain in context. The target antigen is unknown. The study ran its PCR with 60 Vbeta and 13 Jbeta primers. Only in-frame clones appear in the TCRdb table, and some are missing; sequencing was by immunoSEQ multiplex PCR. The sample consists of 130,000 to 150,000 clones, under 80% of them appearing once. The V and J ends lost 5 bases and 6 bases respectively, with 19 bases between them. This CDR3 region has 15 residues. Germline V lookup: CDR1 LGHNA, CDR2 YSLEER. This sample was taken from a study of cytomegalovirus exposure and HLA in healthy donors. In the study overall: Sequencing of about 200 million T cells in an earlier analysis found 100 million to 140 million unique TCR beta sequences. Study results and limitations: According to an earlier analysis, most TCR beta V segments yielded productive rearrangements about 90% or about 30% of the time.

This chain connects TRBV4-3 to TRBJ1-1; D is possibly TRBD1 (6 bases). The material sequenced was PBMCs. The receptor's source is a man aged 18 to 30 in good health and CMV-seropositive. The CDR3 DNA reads TGCGCCAGCAGCTGGAGTCGGGACACTGGCGCTGAAGCTTTCTTT. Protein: CASSWSRDTGAEAFF.